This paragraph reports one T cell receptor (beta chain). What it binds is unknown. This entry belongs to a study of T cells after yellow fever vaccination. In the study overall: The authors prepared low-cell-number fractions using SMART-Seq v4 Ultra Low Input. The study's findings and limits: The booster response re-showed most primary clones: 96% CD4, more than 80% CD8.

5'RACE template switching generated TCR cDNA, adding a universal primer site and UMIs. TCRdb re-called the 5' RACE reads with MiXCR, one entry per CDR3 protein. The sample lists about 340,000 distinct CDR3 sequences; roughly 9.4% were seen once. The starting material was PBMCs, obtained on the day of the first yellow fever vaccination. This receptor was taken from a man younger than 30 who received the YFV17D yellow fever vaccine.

CDR3: CASSRIPSVGDNEQFF. CDR3 in DNA: TGTGCCAGCAGTCGCATCCCTAGCGTCGGGGACAATGAGCAGTTCTTC. V gene TRBV6-5 combines with J gene TRBJ2-1; tentatively, D is TRBD2 (6 bases). Trimming took off 5 bases at V and 5 bases at J, with 19 bases between the two ends. The CDR3 runs to 16 residues. Germline V lookup: CDR1 MNHEY, CDR2 SVGAGI.